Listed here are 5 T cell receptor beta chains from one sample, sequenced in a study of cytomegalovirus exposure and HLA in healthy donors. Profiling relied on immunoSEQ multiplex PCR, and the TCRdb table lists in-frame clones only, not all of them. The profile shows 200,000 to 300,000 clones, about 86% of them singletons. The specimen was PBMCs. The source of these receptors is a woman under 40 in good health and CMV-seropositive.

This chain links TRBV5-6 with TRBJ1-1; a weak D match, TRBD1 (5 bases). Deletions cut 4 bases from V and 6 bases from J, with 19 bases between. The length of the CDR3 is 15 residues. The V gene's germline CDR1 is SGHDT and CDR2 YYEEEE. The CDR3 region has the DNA TGTGCCAGCAGCCCGTCAGGGAATTTCATCGCTGAAGCTTTCTTT. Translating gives CASSPSGNFIAEAFF.

For the CDR3, the DNA is TGTGCCAGCAGCGTAACTGGGCAGGCCAGCTCCGAGACCCAGTACTTC. It encodes CASSVTGQASSETQYF. The V gene is TRBV9, the J gene TRBJ2-5; D is undetermined. The CDR3 is 16 amino acids. The germline V gene has CDR1 SGDLS and CDR2 YYNGEE. V lost 1 base, J lost 5 bases, and 18 bases lay in between.

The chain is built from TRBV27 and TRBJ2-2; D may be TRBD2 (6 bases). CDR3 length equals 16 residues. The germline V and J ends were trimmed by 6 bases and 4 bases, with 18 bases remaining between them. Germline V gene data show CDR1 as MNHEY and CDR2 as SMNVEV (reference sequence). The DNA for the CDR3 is TGTGCCAGCAGAACCTCCGGGAGTGGGAGCACCGGGGAGCTGTTTTTT. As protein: CASRTSGSGSTGELFF.

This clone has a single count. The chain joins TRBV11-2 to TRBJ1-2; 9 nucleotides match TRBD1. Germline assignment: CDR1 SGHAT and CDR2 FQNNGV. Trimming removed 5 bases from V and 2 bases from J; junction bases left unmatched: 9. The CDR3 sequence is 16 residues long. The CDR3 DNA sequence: TGTGCCAGCAGCGCTACGCACGGGACAGGGAACTATGGCTACACCTTC. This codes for CASSATHGTGNYGYTF.

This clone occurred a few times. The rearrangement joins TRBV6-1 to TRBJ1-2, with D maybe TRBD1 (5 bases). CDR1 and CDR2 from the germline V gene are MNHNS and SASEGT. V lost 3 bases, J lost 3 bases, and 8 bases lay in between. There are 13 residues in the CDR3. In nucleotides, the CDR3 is TGTGCCAGCAGTGAGGGGGGTTACTATGGCTACACCTTC. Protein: CASSEGGYYGYTF.